This T cell receptor (beta chain) was recorded in a study of T cell repertoires in cytomegalovirus infection. This clonotype occurred a few times. Trimming shortened V by 2 bases and J by 1 base, and 12 bases separated the two germline ends. The CDR3 loop spans 15 amino acids. Germline CDR1 reads SGHRS; CDR2 reads YFSETQ. TCRdb passed the reads through MiXCR, listing each CDR3 protein once. The sample consists of around 170,000 distinct CDR3 sequences, roughly 15% of them appearing once. The genes are TRBV5-1 and TRBJ1-1; D is undetermined. Sequenced sample: CD8+ T cells from PBMCs. The sequence was obtained from a human donor in good health (CMV status not recorded). Some clones in this sample may be carry-over from other donors' samples. DNA of the CDR3: TGCGCCAGCAGCTTACGGGCCCCTTCGAACACTGAAGCTTTCTTT. It translates to CASSLRAPSNTEAFF. Full variable domain (missing parts from reference TRBV5-1 and TRBJ1-1): KAGVTQTPRYLIKTRGQQVTLSCSPISGHRSVSWYQQTPGQGLQFLFEYFSETQRNKGNFPGRFSGRQFSNSRSEMNVSTLELGDSALYLCASSLRAPSNTEAFFGQGTRLTVV.